The source of this TCR beta chain is a study of radiotherapy plus CTLA-4 blockade in lung cancer. Turning to the study itself: Among all patients, 18% showed objective responses, while 30% to 40% had disease control.

Germline V gene data show CDR1 as SGHTA and CDR2 as FQGTGA. CDR3 size: 15 residues. Unmatched junction bases numbered 6, after V lost 5 bases and J lost 2 bases. Clones were sequenced by immunoSEQ multiplex PCR, and TCRdb holds only the in-frame ones, with some missing. The sample consists of more than 80,000 clones, about 84% of them appearing once. The clonotype was recovered from a human donor with non-small cell lung cancer that progressed on radiotherapy plus ipilimumab. Some clones in this sample may be carry-over from other donors' samples. The genes are TRBV7-3 and TRBJ2-7; 10 bases fit TRBD1. This sample comprised peripheral blood, obtained from a patient treated with radiotherapy plus ipilimumab. The CDR3 region is CASSLTGTGAYEQYF. The CDR3 DNA reads as TGTGCCAGCAGCCTGACCGGGACAGGGGCCTACGAGCAGTACTTC.